The 17 T cell receptor beta chains below come from one sample, sequenced in a study of T-cell reconstitution after alpha-beta-depleted transplantation in children (dated by TCRdb to 2016 to 2017). The method behind the library was PCR. The data were produced on an Illumina HiSeq 2500. Molecular barcoding was employed in the preparation of TCR libraries, with unique molecular identifiers being used to normalize TCRbeta repertoire quantification. TCRdb trimmed the raw reads at Q25, called clones with MiXCR and kept productive beta chains. For every CDR3 protein sequence, its rows merge into one entry that carries the most common genes and DNA. In this sample the table shows around 30,000 distinct CDR3 sequences, around 6% of which occur a single time. Around 27% of the sample is in the top ten clones. What the authors observed across the whole study: The apparently early alphabetaT-cell count recovery about two months after transplant was reportedly dependent on only several hundred rapidly expanded clones derived from non-depleted graft cells.

These receptors are not linked to any known antigen. The label giving this sample's time point can be read as: day 60 (about 2 months) after transplantation. The sample's treatment or condition, from its label and the paper: allogeneic hematopoietic cell transplantation with graft depleted of TCRalphabeta T cells and CD19 B cells. Source: peripheral blood, taken 60 days after TCRalphabeta/CD19-depleted stem cell transplant. Receptor source: a child less than two years old who had a stem cell transplant for acute myeloid leukemia, so the T cells may come from the graft donor.

This clonotype showed up many times. V is TRBV6-1 and J is TRBJ2-7; the D is unclear. The V and J ends lost 4 bases and 1 base respectively, with 8 bases between them. The CDR3 is 13 amino acids. Germline V gene lookup returns CDR1 MNHNS and CDR2 SASEGT. CDR3: CASSGHGSYEQYF. CDR3 in DNA: TGTGCCAGCAGTGGGCACGGGTCCTACGAGCAGTACTTC.

The table lists this clonotype with many counts. The rearrangement uses TRBV28 and TRBJ2-1, with D perhaps TRBD2 (5 bases). V lost 4 bases and J lost 4, with 11 bases in between. Looked up from germline, CDR1 is MDHEN and CDR2 is SYDVKM. The CDR3 consists of 14 residues. CDR3 region: CASSSGGPYNEQFF. In DNA, the CDR3 is TGTGCCAGCAGTTCCGGCGGGCCTTACAATGAGCAGTTCTTC.

This clonotype was observed many times. CDR3 bases: TGCAGTGCCCCTCTTCCCGGGACTGGGATTATCGAGCAGTACTTC. Translation: CSAPLPGTGIIEQYF. This rearrangement joins TRBV20-1 to TRBJ2-7; tentatively, D is TRBD2 (6 bases). Trimming pared 6 bases from V and 6 bases from J, leaving 24 bases between. The CDR3 is made up of 15 amino acids. Per germline, CDR1 DFQATT and CDR2 SNEGSKA (reference sequence).

There are many counts of this clonotype. The chain employs TRBV12-3 or TRBV12-4 and TRBJ2-1; D gene ambiguous. The CDR3 loop spans 8 amino acids. Trimming stripped 10 bases from V and 15 bases from J, with 10 bases between. CDR3 in amino acids: CATPQRFF. CDR3 sequence (DNA): TGTGCCACCCCCCAGCGGTTCTTC.

The table lists this clonotype with many counts. V usage is TRBV28 and J usage is TRBJ1-1; TRBD1 matches 7 bases. The CDR3 covers 14 residues. Germline CDR1 reads MDHEN; CDR2 reads SYDVKM. Trimming took 10 bases from V and 4 from J; bases not matched to a gene: 12. CDR3 DNA: TGTGCCACGGCATTCAGGGGGTTGGGCACTGAAGCTTTCTTT. Amino acids: CATAFRGLGTEAFF. Variable domain in full (rest from reference TRBV28 and TRBJ1-1): DVKVTQSSRYLVKRTGEKVFLECVQDMDHENMFWYRQDPGLGLRLIYFSYDVKMKEKGDIPEGYSVSREKKERFSLILESASTNQTSMYLCATAFRGLGTEAFFGQGTRLTVV.

In this sample, this clonotype turned up many times. The CDR3 coding sequence is TGTGCCATCAGTGATAGGACAACCTCTGGAAACACCATATATTTT. Protein product: CAISDRTTSGNTIYF. The chain carries TRBV10-3 and TRBJ1-3; D perhaps matches TRBD1 (5 bases). CDR3 length: 15 amino acids. In germline, CDR1 is ENHRY, CDR2 SYGVKD. Trimming took off 3 bases at V and 0 bases at J, with 9 bases between the two ends.

There are many counts of this clonotype. As DNA, the CDR3 is TGCAGCGTTAGGCCAGCCCGCTCGGGAGGCTCCCTCGCCACCTATGGCTACACCTTC. Its protein product is CSVRPARSGGSLATYGYTF. The chain is built from TRBV29-1 and TRBJ1-2; D is unresolved. Per germline, CDR1 SQVTM and CDR2 ANQGSEA. This CDR3 comprises 19 residues. V was shortened by 5 bases and J by 4 bases, with 32 bases between the two germline ends.

At least ten counts were recorded for this clonotype. This rearrangement joins TRBV7-3 to TRBJ2-1, with 10 bases matching TRBD2. V was pared by 3 bases and J by 7 bases, with 6 bases of the junction left unmatched. The CDR3 consists of 15 residues. Per germline, CDR1 SGHTA and CDR2 FQGTGA. CDR3 amino acids: CASSFLAGARNEQFF. The CDR3 DNA reads as TGTGCCAGCAGCTTTCTAGCGGGAGCTCGTAATGAGCAGTTCTTC.

This clonotype has just a few counts. This rearrangement joins TRBV6-5 to TRBJ2-6, with a tentative D call TRBD1 (5 bases). CDR1 and CDR2 from the germline V gene are MNHEY and SVGAGI. The CDR3 is made up of 16 amino acids. Trimming left V 4 bases short and J 0 bases short, with 10 bases between. The chain's CDR3 is CASSWTLSSGANVLTF. CDR3 in DNA: TGTGCCAGCAGTTGGACACTTAGCTCTGGGGCCAACGTCCTGACTTTC.

This clonotype was recorded many times. The chain uses TRBV5-5 and TRBJ2-7; 13 bases align to TRBD2. V shed 2 bases, J shed 6 bases, and the junction held 11 bases outside the gene matches. The germline V gene has CDR1 SGHKS and CDR2 YYEKEE (reference sequence). This CDR3 contains 17 residues. As DNA, the CDR3 is TGTGCCAGCAGCTTACCACCACTAGCGGGAGGGCCCCGCGAGCAGTACTTC. Residues: CASSLPPLAGGPREQYF.

V and J are TRBV7-2 and TRBJ2-3, with D possibly being TRBD2 (6 bases). Germline lookup yields CDR1 SGHTA and CDR2 FQGNSA. The CDR3 sequence is 16 residues long. V was shortened by 5 bases and J by 0 bases, with 15 bases between the two germline ends. CDR3 DNA sequence: TGTGCCAGCAGCCCCAGGGCGGGGCCTAGCACAGATACGCAGTATTTT. Amino acids: CASSPRAGPSTDTQYF.

The chain is built from TRBV6-5 and TRBJ2-4; no clear D gene. The CDR3 loop spans 13 amino acids. Germline assignment: CDR1 MNHEY and CDR2 SVGAGI. The V end was cut by 6 bases, the J end by 7 bases, with 13 bases between. The CDR3 loop reads CASSVSEANIQYF. The CDR3 DNA follows: TGTGCCAGCAGCGTGTCCGAGGCGAACATTCAGTACTTC.

This clonotype was seen repeatedly, ten times or more. The chain employs TRBV15 and TRBJ1-1, with no clear D. The CDR3 contains 15 residues. Trimming took 0 bases from V and 0 from J, leaving 8 bases between them. The germline CDR1 and CDR2 sequences are LNHNV and YYDKDF (reference sequence). The CDR3 DNA is TGTGCCACCAGCAGAGATAGGTCTGTGAACACTGAAGCTTTCTTT. This translates into CATSRDRSVNTEAFF.

This clonotype was recorded at least ten times. V is TRBV29-1 and J is TRBJ1-1, with a possible D match to TRBD1 (5 bases). The CDR3 sequence is 13 residues long. Trimming left V 3 bases short and J 5 bases short, with 13 bases between. Germline V gene data show CDR1 as SQVTM and CDR2 as ANQGSEA. CDR3 sequence: CSVETASGTEAFF. CDR3 nucleotide sequence: TGCAGCGTTGAGACAGCCTCGGGGACTGAAGCTTTCTTT.

This clonotype was recorded many times. This sequence joins TRBV29-1 and TRBJ2-3; TRBD2 matches 9 bases. Germline lookup yields CDR1 SQVTM and CDR2 ANQGSEA. The CDR3 loop spans 15 amino acids. After removal of 6 bases from V and 4 bases from J, the junction contained 11 bases not matched to a gene. CDR3 nucleotides: TGCAGCGTACAAGGTAGCGGGAGCGAATCAGATACGCAGTATTTT. It translates to CSVQGSGSESDTQYF.

This clonotype was observed a handful of times. This chain connects TRBV12-3 or TRBV12-4 to TRBJ2-7, with a weak D call TRBD1 (5 bases). This CDR3 is 14 amino acids long. The germline V and J ends were trimmed by 1 base and 3 bases, with 10 bases remaining between them. CDR3: CASSLVDRFYEQYF. The CDR3 region has the DNA TGTGCCAGCAGTTTAGTAGACAGATTCTACGAGCAGTACTTC.

The table lists this clonotype with many counts. This chain connects TRBV12-3 or TRBV12-4 to TRBJ1-5; D gene unclear. This CDR3 has 13 amino acids. Trimming stripped 6 bases from V and 5 bases from J, with 11 bases between. The CDR3 sequence is CASSPGYYQPQHF. As DNA, the CDR3 is TGTGCCAGCAGCCCGGGATACTATCAGCCCCAGCATTTT.